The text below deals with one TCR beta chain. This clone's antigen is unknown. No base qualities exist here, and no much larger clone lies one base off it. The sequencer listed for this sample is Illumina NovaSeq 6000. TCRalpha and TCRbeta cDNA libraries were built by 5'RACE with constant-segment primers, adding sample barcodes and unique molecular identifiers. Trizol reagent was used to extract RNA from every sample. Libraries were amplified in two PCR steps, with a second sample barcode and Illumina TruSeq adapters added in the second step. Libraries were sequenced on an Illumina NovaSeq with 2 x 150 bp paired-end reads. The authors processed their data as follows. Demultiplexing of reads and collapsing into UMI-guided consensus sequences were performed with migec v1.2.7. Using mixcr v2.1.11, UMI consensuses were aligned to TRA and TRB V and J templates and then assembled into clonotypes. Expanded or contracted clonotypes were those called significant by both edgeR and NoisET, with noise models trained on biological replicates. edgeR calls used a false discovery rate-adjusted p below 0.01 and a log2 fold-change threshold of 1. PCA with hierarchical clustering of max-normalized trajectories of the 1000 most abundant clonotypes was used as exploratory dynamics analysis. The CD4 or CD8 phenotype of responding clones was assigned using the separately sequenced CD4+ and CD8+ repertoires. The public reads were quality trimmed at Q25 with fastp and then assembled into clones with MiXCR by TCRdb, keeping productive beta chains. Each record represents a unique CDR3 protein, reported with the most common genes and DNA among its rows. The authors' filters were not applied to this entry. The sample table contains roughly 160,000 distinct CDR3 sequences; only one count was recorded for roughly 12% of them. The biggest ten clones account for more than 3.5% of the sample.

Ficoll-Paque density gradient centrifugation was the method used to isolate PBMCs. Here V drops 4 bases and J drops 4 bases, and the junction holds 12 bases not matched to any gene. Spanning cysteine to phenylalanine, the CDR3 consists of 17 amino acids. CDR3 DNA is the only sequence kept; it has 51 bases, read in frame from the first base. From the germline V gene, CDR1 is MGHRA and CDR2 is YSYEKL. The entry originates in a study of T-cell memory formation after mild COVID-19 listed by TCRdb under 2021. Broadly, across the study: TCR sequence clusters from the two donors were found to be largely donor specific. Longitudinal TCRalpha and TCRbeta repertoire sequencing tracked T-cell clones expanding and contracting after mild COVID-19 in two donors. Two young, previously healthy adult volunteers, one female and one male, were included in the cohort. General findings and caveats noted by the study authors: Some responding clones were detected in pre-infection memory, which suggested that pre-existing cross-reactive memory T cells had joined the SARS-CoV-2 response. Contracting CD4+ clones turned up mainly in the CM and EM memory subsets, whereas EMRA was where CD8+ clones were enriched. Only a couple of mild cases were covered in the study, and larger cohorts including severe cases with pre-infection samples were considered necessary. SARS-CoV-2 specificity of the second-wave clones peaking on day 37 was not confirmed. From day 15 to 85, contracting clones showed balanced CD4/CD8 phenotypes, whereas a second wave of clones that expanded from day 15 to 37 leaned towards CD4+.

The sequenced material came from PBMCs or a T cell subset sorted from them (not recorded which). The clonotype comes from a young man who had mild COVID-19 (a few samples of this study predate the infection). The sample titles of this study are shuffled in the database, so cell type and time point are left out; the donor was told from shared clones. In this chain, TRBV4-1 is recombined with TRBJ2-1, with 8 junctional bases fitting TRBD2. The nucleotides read TGCGCCAGCAGCCTACACCCAATCCAGCGGGGGTACAATGAGCAGTTCTTC. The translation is CASSLHPIQRGYNEQFF.